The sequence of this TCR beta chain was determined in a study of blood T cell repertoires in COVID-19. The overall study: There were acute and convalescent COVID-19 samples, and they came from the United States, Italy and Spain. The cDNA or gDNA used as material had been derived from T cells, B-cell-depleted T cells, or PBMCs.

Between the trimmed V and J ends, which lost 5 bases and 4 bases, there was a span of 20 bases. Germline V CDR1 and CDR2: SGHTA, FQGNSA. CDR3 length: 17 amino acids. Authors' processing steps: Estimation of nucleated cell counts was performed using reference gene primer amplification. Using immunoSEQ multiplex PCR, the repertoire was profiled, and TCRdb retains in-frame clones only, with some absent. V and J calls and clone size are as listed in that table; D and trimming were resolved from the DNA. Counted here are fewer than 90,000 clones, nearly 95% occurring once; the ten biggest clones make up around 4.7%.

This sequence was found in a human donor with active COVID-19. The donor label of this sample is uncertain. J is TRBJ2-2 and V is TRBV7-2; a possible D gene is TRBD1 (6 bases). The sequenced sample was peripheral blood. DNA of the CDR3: TGTGCCAGCAGCCTGGGACCGGCAGGGGCGAGCACCGGGGAGCTGTTTTTT. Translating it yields CASSLGPAGASTGELFF.